This is a list of T cell receptor beta chains from one sample in a study of graft-versus-host responses after intestinal transplantation. Their target antigens are unknown. Clones were sequenced by immunoSEQ multiplex PCR, and TCRdb holds only the in-frame ones, with some missing. The sample carries 90,000 to 120,000 clones, about 91% recorded once. Sequenced here: unstimulated CD4+ T cells sorted from spleen or lymph node cells, sampled before transplant. The receptor set was obtained from a human donor who was the organ donor for an intestinal transplant. CDR3s include the opening cysteine and the closing phenylalanine or tryptophan. The D gene is left open where the match is weak. Only some rows state a clone size, as once, few, many or a class for expanded clones.

D gene	V gene	clone size	CDR3 length	J gene	CDR3 DNA	CDR3 protein
-	TRBV15	-	17	TRBJ1-2	TGTGCCACCAGCAGACGCCACCCTCGGGACTCCCCCGATGGCTACACCTTC	CATSRRHPRDSPDGYTF
-	TRBV10-3	-	15	TRBJ2-5	TGTGCCATCGGGGCCGGGAGAGGGCTGGGCGGGGAGCAGTACTTC	CAIGAGRGLGGEQYF
TRBD2	TRBV30	-	16	TRBJ2-2	TGTGCCTGGGAGGGACTAGCGGGAGGATATATCGGGGAGCTGTTTTTT	CAWEGLAGGYIGELFF
-	TRBV5-5	once	15	TRBJ2-1	TGTGCCAGCAGCTCGACTAGTTTAGCCGACAATGAGCAGTTCTTC	CASSSTSLADNEQFF
-	TRBV2	-	14	TRBJ2-2	TGTGCCAGCAGTGTGACAGCTACGACCGGGGAGCTGTTTTTT	CASSVTATTGELFF
TRBD2	TRBV9	-	17	TRBJ2-7	TGTGCCAGCAGCGTAGGAGCGGCGGGAGGGCCTATCTACGAGCAGTACTTC	CASSVGAAGGPIYEQYF
-	TRBV19	-	14	TRBJ1-1	TGTGCCAGTAGTAGGGACCTCATGAACACTGAAGCTTTCTTT	CASSRDLMNTEAFF
-	TRBV30	-	14	TRBJ1-4	TGTGCCTGGAGTCATCGATCTGAGGGTGAAAAACTGTTTTTT	CAWSHRSEGEKLFF
-	TRBV5-1	-	13	TRBJ2-1	TGCGCCAGCAGCCAAACGGAATTCAATGAGCAGTTCTTC	CASSQTEFNEQFF
-	TRBV13	-	12	TRBJ2-1	TGTGCCAGCAGCTTTTACCGGGGCGAGCAGTTCTTC	CASSFYRGEQFF
TRBD1	TRBV15	-	14	TRBJ1-2	TGTGCCACCAGCAGAGGACAGGGGTGGGATGGCTACACCTTC	CATSRGQGWDGYTF
-	TRBV6-5	-	14	TRBJ2-3	TGTGCCAGCAGTCCGGGACGGTACACAGATACGCAGTATTTT	CASSPGRYTDTQYF
-	TRBV5-4	-	16	TRBJ2-5	TGTGCCAGCAGCTTGGCCGGTGGGTCCCACCAAGAGACCCAGTACTTC	CASSLAGGSHQETQYF
TRBD2	TRBV5-4	few	17	TRBJ2-1	TGTGCCAGCAGCATGGGACTAGCGGGGACCTCCTACAATGAGCAGTTCTTC	CASSMGLAGTSYNEQFF
-	TRBV10-3	medium-sized	14	TRBJ2-3	TGTGCCATCAGTGAGTCGAGAGGCACAGATACGCAGTATTTT	CAISESRGTDTQYF
TRBD1	TRBV6-6	-	12	TRBJ1-2	TGTGCCAGCAGTTACAGGGGGCATGGCTACACCTTC	CASSYRGHGYTF
-	TRBV14	-	16	TRBJ1-3	TGTGCCAGCAGCCAAGGGAGGGTACTGGGAGGAAACACCATATATTTT	CASSQGRVLGGNTIYF
TRBD1	TRBV5-1	-	18	TRBJ2-1	TGCGCCAGCAGCTCAACATCCGGGACAGCGGATGGGTACAATGAGCAGTTCTTC	CASSSTSGTADGYNEQFF
TRBD2	TRBV5-1	-	16	TRBJ2-5	TGCGCCAGCAGCCCAACGGCAGCGGGGGGGTATGAGACCCAGTACTTC	CASSPTAAGGYETQYF